The 7 T cell receptor beta chains below all came from one sample that was sequenced in a study of OX40 agonist ivuxolimab in advanced cancers. The repertoire was sequenced with immunoSEQ multiplex PCR; TCRdb's copy has only in-frame clones and lacks some. This table holds some 86,000 clones, approximately 85% found once. Sequencing used CD4+ or CD8+ T cells sorted from blood, obtained in a trial of the OX40 agonist ivuxolimab. These receptors were taken from an adult with an advanced solid tumor such as melanoma, head and neck, liver or kidney cancer.

The V gene is TRBV5-4, the J gene TRBJ2-1; TRBD2 aligns across 9 bases. Germline loops: CDR1 SGHNT, CDR2 YYREEE (reference sequence). The ends lost 3 bases at V and 8 bases at J; junction bases unmatched: 3. CDR3 length equals 13 residues. The DNA of the CDR3 is TGTGCCAGCAGCTGGACTAGCGTCCATGAGCAGTTCTTC. Translation gives CASSWTSVHEQFF.

CDR3 DNA sequence: TGTGCCAGCAGCTTAGACCGTTTTGAAGCTTTCTTT. This sequence encodes CASSLDRFEAFF. The genes are TRBV13 and TRBJ1-1; D is ambiguous. This CDR3 spans 12 amino acids. With 1 base removed from V and 7 bases from J, the gap between germline ends came to 7 bases. Germline V gene sequence: CDR1 PRHDT, CDR2 FYEKMQ (reference sequence).

The chain employs TRBV7-6 and TRBJ2-7; 9 bases are shared with TRBD1. The CDR3 is 15 residues long. In germline, CDR1 is SGHVS, CDR2 FNYEAQ. Losses at the gene ends were 5 bases for V and 3 bases for J; bases not matched to a gene: 8. CDR3 DNA sequence: TGTGCCAGCAGCCCCTGGGGACAGGGAGTCTACGAGCAGTACTTC. Residues: CASSPWGQGVYEQYF.

This chain uses TRBV5-6 with TRBJ2-5; D is ambiguous. V was cut by 4 bases and J by 0 bases, with 16 bases left in between. Germline V CDR1 and CDR2: SGHDT, YYEEEE. The CDR3 contains 16 residues. CDR3 sequence reads: CASSPLQTIDQETQYF. Written as DNA, the CDR3 is TGTGCCAGCAGCCCTTTACAGACCATAGACCAAGAGACCCAGTACTTC.

The genes are TRBV15 and TRBJ2-1; D remains ambiguous. V was cut by 5 bases and J by 6 bases, with 11 bases left in between. This CDR3 has 13 amino acids. Germline V CDR1 and CDR2: LNHNV, YYDKDF (reference sequence). CDR3 sequence reads: CATSPNPPNEQFF. In DNA form, the CDR3 reads TGTGCCACCAGCCCCAACCCCCCCAATGAGCAGTTCTTC.

This chain links TRBV27 with TRBJ1-2, with 7 bases that match TRBD1. The CDR3 is 14 amino acids. The germline V gene encodes CDR1 MNHEY and CDR2 SMNVEV (reference sequence). Germline trimming cut 8 bases from V and 4 bases from J; bases unmatched to any gene: 10. The CDR3 reads CASGGTDFLYGYTF. CDR3 coding DNA: TGTGCCAGCGGGGGGACAGATTTTCTCTATGGCTACACCTTC.

The chain links TRBV19 to TRBJ2-7; no clear D gene. V shed 3 bases and J shed 3 bases, with 12 bases lying between them. Germline V gene sequence: CDR1 LNHDA, CDR2 SQIVND (reference sequence). This CDR3 is built from 14 residues. In nucleotides, the CDR3 is TGTGCCAGTAGTATCTCATTGGACGGCTACGAGCAGTACTTC. The encoded protein is CASSISLDGYEQYF.